The present entry profiles one TCR beta chain with its context. The antigen is undetermined. The CDR3 loop spans 16 amino acids. Germline values: CDR1 SGHVS, CDR2 FQNEAQ. The V gene end was trimmed by 5 bases and the J gene end by 4 bases; junction bases not matched to a gene: 5. The data were obtained in a study of cytomegalovirus exposure and HLA in healthy donors. General study results and limits: In a later analysis, at a false discovery rate of 0.05, some 17,000 TCR beta sequences were associated with HLA alleles.

The PCR ran on 60 Vbeta and 13 Jbeta primers. Profiling relied on immunoSEQ multiplex PCR, and the TCRdb table lists in-frame clones only, not all of them. Here the sample spans 100,000 to 150,000 clones, approximately 78% being singletons. The TCR comes from a woman aged 30 to 39 in good health and CMV-seronegative. The sample was PBMCs. The J gene is TRBJ2-5, the V gene TRBV7-8; TRBD2 aligns across 15 bases. CDR3 coding DNA: TGTGCCAGCAGCCCGGGACTAGCGGGAGGTGGAGAGACCCAGTACTTC. It specifies CASSPGLAGGGETQYF.